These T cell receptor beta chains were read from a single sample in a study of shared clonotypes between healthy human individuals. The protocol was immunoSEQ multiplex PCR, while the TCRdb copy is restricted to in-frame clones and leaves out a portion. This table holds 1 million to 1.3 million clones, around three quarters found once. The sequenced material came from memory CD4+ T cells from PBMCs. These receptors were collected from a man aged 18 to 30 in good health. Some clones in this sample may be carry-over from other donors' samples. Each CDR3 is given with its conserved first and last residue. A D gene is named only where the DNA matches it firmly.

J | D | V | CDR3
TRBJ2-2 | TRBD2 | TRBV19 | CARKTGLYTGELFF
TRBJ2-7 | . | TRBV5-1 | CASSLTRGSYEQYF
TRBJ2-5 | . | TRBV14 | CASSLLAIGWKTQYF
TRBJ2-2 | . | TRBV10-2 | CASSGVRGFGELFF
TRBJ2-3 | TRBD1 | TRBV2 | CASSETGVRTDTQYF
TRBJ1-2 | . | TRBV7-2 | CASSLAQERGYTF
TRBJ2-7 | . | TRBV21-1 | CASSNGPGPQYF
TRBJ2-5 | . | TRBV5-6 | CASSMLAVQETQYF
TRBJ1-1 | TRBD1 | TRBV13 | CASSFRTGDTEAFF
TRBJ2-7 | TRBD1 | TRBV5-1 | CASSERQGADEQYF
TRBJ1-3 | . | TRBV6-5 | CASSYSGEGNTIYF
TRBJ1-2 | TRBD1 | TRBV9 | CASSVDVPGGIYGYTF
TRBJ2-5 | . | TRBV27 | CASSLFGWGETQYF
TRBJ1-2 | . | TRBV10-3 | CAISEFEGVGGYTF
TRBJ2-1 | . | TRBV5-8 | CASSFDDSGSEQFF
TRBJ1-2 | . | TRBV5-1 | CASSFTGQNYGYTF
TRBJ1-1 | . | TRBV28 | CASSFKHPNTEAFF
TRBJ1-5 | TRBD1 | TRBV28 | CASASFSGTESNQPQHF
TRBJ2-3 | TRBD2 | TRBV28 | CASRLAGVWPDTQYF
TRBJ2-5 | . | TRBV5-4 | CASSVGSWETQYF
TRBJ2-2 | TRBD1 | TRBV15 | CATSSRGLNTGELFF
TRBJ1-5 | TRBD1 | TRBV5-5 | CASSSLRGREPQHF
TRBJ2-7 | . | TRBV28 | CASKTDYEQYF
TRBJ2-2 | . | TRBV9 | CASSVETRWTGELFF
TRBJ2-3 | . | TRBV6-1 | CASKFRGVDTQYF
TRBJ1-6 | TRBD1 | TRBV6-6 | CASSYSDRGMSPLHF
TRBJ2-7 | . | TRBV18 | CASSPTSYEQYF
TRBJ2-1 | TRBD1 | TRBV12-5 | CASGLGLGTGQGDEQFF
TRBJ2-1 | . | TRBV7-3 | CASSPGQGEQFF
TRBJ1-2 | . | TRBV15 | CATSRAGPAYGYTF
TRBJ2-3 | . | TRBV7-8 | CASRGGTDTQYF
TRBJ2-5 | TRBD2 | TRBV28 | CASSPAGGRETQYF
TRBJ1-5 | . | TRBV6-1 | CASRGIVFSNQPQHF
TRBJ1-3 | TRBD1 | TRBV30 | CAWIRRAMDRRSGNTIYF
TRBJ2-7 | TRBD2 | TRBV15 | CATSSRTSGDYEQYF
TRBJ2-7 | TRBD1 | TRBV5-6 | CASSDTGQGFYEQYF
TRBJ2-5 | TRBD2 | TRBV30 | CAWSVGLAGGQETQYF
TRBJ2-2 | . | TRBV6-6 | CASSKQGRGGELFF
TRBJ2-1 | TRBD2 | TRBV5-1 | CASSEGTSGRLYNEQFF
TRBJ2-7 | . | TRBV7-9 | CASSPRTVPLAQYF
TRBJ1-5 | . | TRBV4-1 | CASSQGGGTNQPQHF
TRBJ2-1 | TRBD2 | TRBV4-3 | CASSQDPLAGGPGEQFF
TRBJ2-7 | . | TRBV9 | CASTPGQNLYEQYF
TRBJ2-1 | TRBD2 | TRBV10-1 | CASMRLAGRGEQFF
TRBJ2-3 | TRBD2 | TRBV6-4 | CASSASGTGDTQYF
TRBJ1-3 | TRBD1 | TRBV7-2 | CASSMDRVDSGNTIYF
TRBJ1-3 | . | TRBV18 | CASSSEWGVGNTIYF
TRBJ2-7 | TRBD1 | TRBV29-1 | CSVIQGSYEQYF
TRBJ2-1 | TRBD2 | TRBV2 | CASRGLAGGPGYNEQFF
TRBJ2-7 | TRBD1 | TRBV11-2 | CASSFWDRGSYEQYF
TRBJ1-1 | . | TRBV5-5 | CASRPSRQAMNTEAFF
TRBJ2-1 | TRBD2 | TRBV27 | CASRPEVSRDYSYNEQFF
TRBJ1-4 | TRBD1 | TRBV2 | CASNPGTGRTNEKLFF
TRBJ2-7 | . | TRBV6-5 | CATTGVSYEQYF
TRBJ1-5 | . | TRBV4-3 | CASSQTAGSQPQHF